The 16 T cell receptor beta chains below come from one sample, sequenced in a study of cytomegalovirus exposure and HLA in healthy donors. In the PCR, 60 Vbeta and 13 Jbeta primers were used. Some clones are missing from TCRdb's copy, which holds only in-frame ones; the method was immunoSEQ multiplex PCR. Of around 180,000 clones detected, approximately 80% appear once; the ten largest clones hold about 5.6%. The sample comprised PBMCs. These receptors all come from a woman in her 30s in good health and CMV-seropositive.

This chain links TRBV7-9 with TRBJ2-1; 9 bases map to TRBD1. J lost 10 bases, V lost 5 bases, and 6 bases had no gene match. The germline V gene has CDR1 SEHNR and CDR2 FQNEAQ (reference sequence). This CDR3 is built from 13 residues. The DNA of the CDR3 is TGTGCCAGCAGCCAACAGGGGGCGCGCGAGCAGTTCTTC. Encoded protein: CASSQQGAREQFF.

Of note for this clone: Lacking the conserved final phenylalanine or tryptophan, this CDR3 likely reflects a read error. The chain is built from TRBV9 and TRBJ2-3, with D possibly being TRBD2 (6 bases). CDR1 is SGDLS, CDR2 YYNGEE, per germline. V dropped 0 bases and J dropped 1 base, with 12 bases sitting between them. This CDR3 has 16 residues. The CDR3: CASSVGASAGTDTQYL. The CDR3 DNA reads TGTGCCAGCAGCGTAGGGGCTAGCGCGGGCACAGATACGCAGTATCTT.

J is TRBJ1-1 and V is TRBV6-5; TRBD1 matches 7 bases. Per the germline V gene, CDR1 is MNHEY and CDR2 is SVGAGI. The V gene end was trimmed by 0 bases and the J gene end by 5 bases; junction bases not matched to a gene: 9. This CDR3 region has 16 residues. The CDR3: CASSYSRGGGGTEAFF. The CDR3 nucleotides read TGTGCCAGCAGTTACTCGAGAGGGGGCGGAGGGACTGAAGCTTTCTTT.

The gene calls are TRBV9 and TRBJ2-1; 12 nucleotides match TRBD2. The V and J ends lost 0 bases and 3 bases, in that order; junction bases with no gene match: 1. Germline V gene data show CDR1 as SGDLS and CDR2 as YYNGEE. The CDR3 loop spans 16 amino acids. The CDR3 here is CASSVGLAGDYNEQFF. The DNA for the CDR3 is TGTGCCAGCAGCGTAGGACTAGCGGGGGACTACAATGAGCAGTTCTTC.

The CDR3 sequence: CASSLRVDEQYF. The CDR3 bases are TGTGCCAGCAGCTTGAGGGTGGACGAGCAGTACTTC. The chain joins TRBV7-9 to TRBJ2-7; possibly TRBD2 for D (5 bases). In germline, CDR1 is SEHNR, CDR2 FQNEAQ (reference sequence). V was shortened by 3 bases and J by 5 bases, with 8 bases between the two germline ends. The CDR3 is 12 amino acids.

This rearrangement joins TRBV19 to TRBJ1-5, with 9 bases fitting TRBD1. Germline V gene lookup returns CDR1 LNHDA and CDR2 SQIVND (reference sequence). This CDR3 has 15 amino acids. Trimming at V came to 7 bases and at J to 1 base, leaving 5 bases not matched to a gene. The CDR3: CASNRDRASNQPQHF. The DNA for the CDR3 is TGTGCCAGTAACCGGGACAGGGCAAGCAATCAGCCCCAGCATTTT.

This rearrangement joins TRBV18 to TRBJ1-1; 8 nucleotides align to TRBD1. Per the germline V gene, CDR1 is KGHSH and CDR2 is LQKENI. This CDR3 spans 16 amino acids. Trimming removed 5 bases from V and 4 bases from J; junction bases left unmatched: 12. The CDR3 reads CASSSPTGTGGTEAFF. In DNA form, the CDR3 reads TGTGCCAGCTCATCTCCAACCGGGACAGGAGGCACTGAAGCTTTCTTT. The whole variable domain, remainder taken from reference TRBV18 and TRBJ1-1, is NAGVMQNPRHLVRRRGQEARLRCSPMKGHSHVYWYRQLPEEGLKFMVYLQKENIIDESGMPKERFSAEFPKEGPSILRIQQVVRGDSAAYFCASSSPTGTGGTEAFFGQGTRLTVV.

The chain combines TRBV9 with TRBJ2-7; D unresolved. The CDR3 loop spans 16 amino acids. Germline V gene data show CDR1 as SGDLS and CDR2 as YYNGEE. V lost 0 bases and J lost 4, with 17 bases in between. CDR3 in amino acids: CASSVGGRLTGYEQYF. CDR3 DNA: TGTGCCAGCAGCGTAGGTGGTCGATTAACTGGTTACGAGCAGTACTTC.

The chain combines TRBV9 with TRBJ2-2, with 10 bases lining up with TRBD1. The J segment lost 6 bases and the V segment lost 0 bases, leaving 2 bases of the junction unmatched. Germline assignment: CDR1 SGDLS and CDR2 YYNGEE. CDR3 length: 15 amino acids. This CDR3 is CASSVGGQGAGELFF. The CDR3 DNA reads as TGTGCCAGCAGCGTAGGAGGACAGGGGGCCGGGGAGCTGTTTTTT.

The chain combines TRBV21-1 with TRBJ1-6; TRBD1 reflects the table's D call only, with no check against the DNA. TRBV21-1 is a pseudogene. The CDR3 contains 14 residues. Written as DNA, the CDR3 is TGTGCCAGCGGACAGGGTTCCTATAATTCACCCCTCCACTTT. Its translation is CASGQGSYNSPLHF.

The chain combines TRBV6-6 with TRBJ2-1; D remains unclear. The CDR3 consists of 15 residues. The V gene lost 2 bases and the J gene lost 9 bases, with 17 bases spanning the gap. Germline lookup yields CDR1 MNHNY and CDR2 SVGAGI (reference sequence). The CDR3 loop is CASSYTGEKEIEQFF. The CDR3 nucleotides read TGTGCCAGCAGTTACACGGGTGAAAAGGAGATTGAGCAGTTCTTC.

The chain uses TRBV10-3 and TRBJ1-1; 7 bases map to TRBD1. The CDR3 consists of 13 residues. In germline, CDR1 is ENHRY, CDR2 SYGVKD. The ends lost 11 bases at V and 1 base at J; junction bases unmatched: 7. CDR3 loop: CAATGDPNTEAFF. In DNA, the CDR3 is TGTGCCGCCACAGGGGACCCGAACACTGAAGCTTTCTTT.

The gene calls are TRBV7-8 and TRBJ1-5, with TRBD1 identical over 8 bases. V shed 6 bases, J shed 4 bases, and the junction held 17 bases outside the gene matches. Germline V gene data show CDR1 as SGHVS and CDR2 as FQNEAQ. This CDR3 has 18 amino acids. The CDR3 DNA sequence: TGTGCCAGCAGTTCACCTCGGACAGGGCCTCGGTTAAATCAGCCCCAGCATTTT. Translated, it gives CASSSPRTGPRLNQPQHF.

V gene TRBV5-5 combines with J gene TRBJ2-2; the D gene is possibly TRBD2 (7 bases). The V end lost 0 bases, the J end lost 5 bases, and 17 bases lay between the germline ends. From germline, CDR1 is SGHKS and CDR2 YYEKEE (reference sequence). The CDR3 is 17 residues long. The CDR3 sequence: CASSLAGGAWRTGELFF. The DNA of the CDR3 is TGTGCCAGCAGCTTGGCTGGGGGGGCCTGGCGGACCGGGGAGCTGTTTTTT.

The CDR3 nucleotides read TGTGCCAGCAGCCAAGTCTCCCCTTGGGCAGGGGGATCCACAGATACGCAGTATTTT. This codes for CASSQVSPWAGGSTDTQYF. The genes are TRBV14 and TRBJ2-3; TRBD1 agrees at 7 bases. The germline gives CDR1 SGHDN, CDR2 FVKESK. After removal of 1 base from V and 2 bases from J, the junction contained 15 bases not matched to a gene. The CDR3 is 19 residues long.

This clone was recorded once. The chain carries TRBV28 and TRBJ2-4; TRBD1 matches at 7 bases. CDR3 length: 13 amino acids. Unmatched junction bases numbered 5, after V lost 5 bases and J lost 7 bases. Germline V gene lookup returns CDR1 MDHEN and CDR2 SYDVKM. The DNA of the CDR3 is TGTGCCAGCAGTACGACAGGGCCTAACATTCAGTACTTC. Translating gives CASSTTGPNIQYF.